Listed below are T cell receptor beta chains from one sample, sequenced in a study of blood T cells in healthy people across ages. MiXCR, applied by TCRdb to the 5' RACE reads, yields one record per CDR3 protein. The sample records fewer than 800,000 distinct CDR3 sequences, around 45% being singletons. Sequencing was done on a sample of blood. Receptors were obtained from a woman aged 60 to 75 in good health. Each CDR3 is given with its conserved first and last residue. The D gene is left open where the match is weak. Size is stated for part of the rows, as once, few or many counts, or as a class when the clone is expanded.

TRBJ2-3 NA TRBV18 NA CASSPSGVTDTQYF TGTGCCAGCTCACCTTCTGGGGTCACAGATACGCAGTATTTT
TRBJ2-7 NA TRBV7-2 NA CASSLGGFNEQYF TGTGCCAGCAGCTTAGGAGGGTTCAACGAGCAGTACTTC
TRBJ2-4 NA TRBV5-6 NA CASSLRAIAKNIQYF TGTGCCAGCAGCTTGAGGGCCATAGCCAAAAACATTCAGTACTTC
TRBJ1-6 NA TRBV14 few CASSQRAYGVSPLHF TGTGCCAGCAGCCAAAGAGCCTACGGGGTTTCACCCCTCCACTTT
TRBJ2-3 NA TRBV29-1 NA CSVEAGTTQYF TGCAGCGTTGAAGCGGGGACTACGCAGTATTTT
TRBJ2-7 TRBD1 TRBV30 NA CAWSGGGTGAYEQYF TGTGCCTGGAGTGGGGGCGGGACAGGCGCCTACGAGCAGTACTTC
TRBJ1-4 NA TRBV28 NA CASRPPLRGPPEKLFF TGTGCCAGCAGGCCTCCCCTCAGGGGTCCACCCGAAAAACTGTTTTTT
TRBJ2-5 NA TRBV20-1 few CSARDRGRLSETQYF TGCAGTGCTAGAGATAGGGGGAGGCTATCGGAGACCCAGTACTTC
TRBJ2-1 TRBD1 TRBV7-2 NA CASSRQGMAQGSYEQFF TGTGCCAGCAGCCGGCAAGGAATGGCACAGGGGAGCTACGAGCAGTTCTTC
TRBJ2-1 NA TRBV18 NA CASSPPSSPASYNEQFF TGTGCCAGCTCACCACCGAGTAGCCCCGCTTCCTACAATGAGCAGTTCTTC
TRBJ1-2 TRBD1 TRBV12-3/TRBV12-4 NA CASSYAGGAYGYTF TGTGCCAGCAGCTACGCAGGGGGTGCCTATGGCTACACCTTC
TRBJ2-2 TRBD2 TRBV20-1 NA CSARRTSSGELFF TGCAGTGCTCGAAGGACTAGTTCCGGGGAGCTGTTTTTT
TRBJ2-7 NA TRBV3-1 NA CASSQEGPSEQYF TGTGCCAGCAGCCAAGAAGGTCCTTCCGAGCAGTACTTC
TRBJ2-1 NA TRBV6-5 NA CASSYGTANYNEQFF TGTGCCAGCAGTTACGGGACCGCAAACTACAATGAGCAGTTCTTC
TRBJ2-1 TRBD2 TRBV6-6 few CASSKGLVSYNEQFF TGTGCCAGCAGTAAAGGACTAGTTTCCTACAATGAGCAGTTCTTC
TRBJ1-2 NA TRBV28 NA CASSLPPQGMSDGYTF TGTGCCAGCAGCCTCCCCCCACAGGGCATGTCAGATGGCTACACCTTC
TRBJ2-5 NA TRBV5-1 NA CASSLGRINFVETQYF TGCGCCAGCAGCCTAGGACGGATAAATTTTGTGGAGACCCAGTACTTC
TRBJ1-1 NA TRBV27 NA CASSLVWGFRPTEAFF TGTGCCAGCAGTTTAGTTTGGGGTTTTCGACCCACTGAAGCTTTCTTT
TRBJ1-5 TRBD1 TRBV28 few CASRGTGIQPQHF TGTGCCAGCAGAGGGACAGGTATTCAGCCCCAGCATTTT
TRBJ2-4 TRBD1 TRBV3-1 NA CASRNRGANIQYF TGTGCCAGCAGGAACAGGGGGGCTAACATTCAGTACTTC
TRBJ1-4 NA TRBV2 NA CASSAEIGEKLFF TGTGCCAGCAGCGCAGAGATAGGGGAAAAACTGTTTTTT
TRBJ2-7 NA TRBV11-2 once CASSLPGRGNEQYF TGTGCCAGCAGCTTACCCGGGAGAGGTAATGAGCAGTACTTC
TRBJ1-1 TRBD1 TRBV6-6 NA CASSYPGGQKAFF TGTGCCAGCAGTTACCCAGGGGGGCAGAAAGCTTTCTTT
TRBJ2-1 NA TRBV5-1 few CASSLVGGTAGVDNEQFF TGCGCCAGCAGCTTGGTAGGGGGCACAGCGGGAGTGGACAATGAGCAGTTCTTC
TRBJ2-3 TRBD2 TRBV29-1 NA CSETSETDTQYF TGCAGCGAGACTAGCGAGACCGATACGCAGTATTTT
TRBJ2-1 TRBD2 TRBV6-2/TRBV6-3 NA CASSRPAASGRGEQFF TGTGCCAGCAGTCGACCCGCGGCTAGCGGGAGGGGTGAGCAGTTCTTC
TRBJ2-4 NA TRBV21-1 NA CASSKKGLAGAKNIQYF TGTGCCAGCAGCAAAAAAGGACTAGCGGGAGCCAAAAACATTCAGTACTTC
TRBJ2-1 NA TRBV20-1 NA CSARDWRGTEQFF TGCAGTGCTAGAGATTGGAGGGGCACTGAGCAGTTCTTC
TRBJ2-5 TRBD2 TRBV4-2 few CASSQELLAGETQYF TGTGCCAGCAGCCAAGAGCTACTAGCGGGAGAGACCCAGTACTTC
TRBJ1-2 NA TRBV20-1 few CSAREGIIYGYTF TGCAGTGCTAGAGAAGGAATTATCTATGGCTACACCTTC
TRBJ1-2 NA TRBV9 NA CASSVGRQRNYGYTF TGTGCCAGCAGCGTAGGTCGACAGCGCAACTATGGCTACACCTTC
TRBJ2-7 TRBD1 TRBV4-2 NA CASSQAQTGGYEQYF TGTGCCAGCAGCCAAGCTCAGACAGGGGGCTACGAGCAGTACTTC
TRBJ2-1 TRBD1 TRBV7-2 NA CASSARQGRDFNEQFF TGTGCCAGCAGCGCGAGACAGGGGCGTGATTTCAATGAGCAGTTCTTC
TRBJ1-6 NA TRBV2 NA CASSGRQGNSPLHF TGTGCCAGCAGTGGTCGGCAGGGGAATTCACCCCTCCACTTT
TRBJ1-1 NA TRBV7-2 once CASSARGGVEAFF TGTGCCAGCAGCGCCAGGGGAGGGGTTGAAGCTTTCTTT
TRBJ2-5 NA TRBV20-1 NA CSAFQRGQETQYF TGCAGTGCCTTTCAACGGGGGCAAGAGACCCAGTACTTC
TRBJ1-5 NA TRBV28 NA CASSLRRAAGNQPQHF TGTGCCAGCAGTTTAAGGAGGGCGGCGGGCAATCAGCCCCAGCATTTT
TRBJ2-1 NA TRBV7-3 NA CASSWAGPNEQFF TGTGCCAGCAGCTGGGCGGGGCCCAATGAGCAGTTCTTC
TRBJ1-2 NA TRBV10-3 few CAISELGPGSGYTF TGTGCCATCAGTGAGCTAGGCCCCGGGAGCGGCTACACCTTC
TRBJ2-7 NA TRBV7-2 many CASSLVEQGGMYEQYF TGTGCCAGCAGCTTAGTTGAACAGGGAGGAATGTACGAGCAGTACTTC
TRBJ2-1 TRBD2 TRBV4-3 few CASGSGTSTYNEQFF TGCGCCAGCGGATCCGGGACTAGTACGTACAATGAGCAGTTCTTC
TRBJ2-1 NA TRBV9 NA CASSEGGGYEQFF TGTGCCAGCAGCGAGGGAGGGGGCTATGAGCAGTTCTTC
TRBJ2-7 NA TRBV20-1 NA CSAGTTFTYEQYF TGCAGTGCCGGGACGACCTTTACCTACGAGCAGTACTTC
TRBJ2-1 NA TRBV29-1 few CSVGAANEQFF TGCAGCGTTGGAGCGGCCAATGAGCAGTTCTTC
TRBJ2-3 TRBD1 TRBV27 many CASSFTGGTSGDTQYF TGTGCCAGCAGTTTCACAGGGGGGACCTCAGGAGATACGCAGTATTTT
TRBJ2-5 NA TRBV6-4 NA CASSGERDQETQYF TGTGCCAGCAGTGGTGAGCGGGACCAAGAGACCCAGTACTTC
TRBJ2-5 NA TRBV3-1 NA CASSQDWGDEQYF TGTGCCAGCAGCCAAGATTGGGGAGATGAGCAGTACTTC
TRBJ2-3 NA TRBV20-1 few CSANRGGWGDTQYF TGCAGTGCTAATAGAGGGGGGTGGGGAGATACGCAGTATTTT
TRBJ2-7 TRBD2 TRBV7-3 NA CASSVAGDSYEQYF TGTGCCAGCAGCGTAGCGGGGGATTCCTACGAGCAGTACTTC
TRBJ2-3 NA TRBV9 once CASSVDVGRTDTQYF TGTGCCAGCAGCGTAGATGTCGGACGCACAGATACGCAGTATTTT